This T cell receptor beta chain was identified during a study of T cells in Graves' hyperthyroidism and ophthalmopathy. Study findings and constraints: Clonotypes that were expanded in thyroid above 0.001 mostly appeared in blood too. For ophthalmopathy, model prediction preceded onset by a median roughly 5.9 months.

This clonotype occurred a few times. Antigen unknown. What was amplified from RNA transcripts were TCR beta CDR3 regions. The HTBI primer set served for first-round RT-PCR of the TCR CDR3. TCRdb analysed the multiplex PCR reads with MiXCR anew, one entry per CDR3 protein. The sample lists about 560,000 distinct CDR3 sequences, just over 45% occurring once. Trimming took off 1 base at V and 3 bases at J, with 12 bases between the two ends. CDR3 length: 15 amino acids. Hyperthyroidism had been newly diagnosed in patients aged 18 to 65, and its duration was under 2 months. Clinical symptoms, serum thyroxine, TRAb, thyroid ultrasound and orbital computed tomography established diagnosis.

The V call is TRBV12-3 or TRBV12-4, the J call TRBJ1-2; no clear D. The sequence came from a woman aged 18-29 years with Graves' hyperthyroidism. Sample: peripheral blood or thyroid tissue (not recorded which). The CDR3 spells CASSLGIPQDYGYTF. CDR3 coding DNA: TGTGCCAGCAGTTTAGGGATTCCCCAGGACTATGGCTACACCTTC.